This T cell receptor beta chain was identified during a study of blood T cell repertoires in COVID-19. Overall study: The United States, Italy and Spain provided the acute and convalescent COVID-19 samples. Sources were T cells, B-cell-depleted T cells, or PBMCs; the material itself was cDNA or gDNA.

Under the authors' procedure: Reference gene primers were amplified, and this amplification served to estimate nucleated cell counts. The data were produced by immunoSEQ multiplex PCR, yet TCRdb's version contains in-frame clones alone and is incomplete. Clone size and V and J calls were adopted from that table, with D and trimming inferred from the DNA. The table lists a few hundred thousand clones, roughly 88% of them singletons. From germline, CDR1 is MNHEY and CDR2 SMNVEV (reference sequence). The CDR3 runs 16 residues. V was shortened by 5 bases and J by 2 bases, with 17 bases between the two germline ends.

The receptor comes from a human donor in a cohort sampled during active COVID-19. The sequenced material came from peripheral blood. This chain connects TRBV27 to TRBJ2-3; a weak D match, TRBD1 (6 bases). The CDR3 DNA reads as TGTGCCAGCAGTCCAACTGTCCGGGACACCACAGATACGCAGTATTTT. It is translated as CASSPTVRDTTDTQYF.